This entry lists 4 T cell receptor beta chains sequenced from one sample in a study of T-cell memory formation after mild COVID-19. TCRdb called the 5' RACE reads again in MiXCR, with one record for every CDR3 protein. The sample comprises some 100,000 distinct CDR3 sequences, over 8.5% of which are singletons, and roughly 40% rests with the top ten. Sequenced: PBMCs or a T cell subset sorted from them (not recorded which). These receptors were obtained from a young man who had mild COVID-19 (a few samples of this study predate the infection). Cell type and time point are not known.

This clonotype was detected a few times. The rearrangement joins TRBV6-2 or TRBV6-3 to TRBJ2-1; 10 nucleotides line up with TRBD2. This CDR3 has 14 residues. The V and J ends lost 6 bases and 6 bases, in that order; junction bases with no gene match: 5. Germline loops: CDR1 MNHEY, CDR2 SVGEGT. As DNA, the CDR3 is TGTGCCAGCAGATTTTCTAGCGGGGGCAATGAGCAGTTCTTC. Protein: CASRFSSGGNEQFF.

This clonotype was seen a handful of times. V usage is TRBV27 and J usage is TRBJ2-5, with unresolved D. The CDR3 sequence is 13 residues long. Trimming cost V 5 bases and J 5 bases, with 12 bases left between them. Germline CDR1 and CDR2: MNHEY and SMNVEV (reference sequence). The CDR3 region is CASSTVGWETQYF. The CDR3 nucleotides are TGTGCCAGCAGTACCGTTGGCTGGGAGACCCAGTACTTC.

The rearrangement joins TRBV10-3 to TRBJ2-3, with 7 positions matching TRBD1. The CDR3 has 13 amino acids. V dropped 5 bases and J dropped 6; count of bases not matched to a gene: 5. Germline CDR1 and CDR2: ENHRY and SYGVKD. CDR3 loop: CAISTGVGDTQYF. CDR3 bases: TGTGCCATCAGTACAGGGGTAGGGGATACGCAGTATTTT.

This clonotype was seen a few times. The gene calls are TRBV7-2 and TRBJ2-2; D unresolved. This CDR3 region has 12 residues. The ends were cut back, 1 base at V and 5 bases at J, with 2 bases in the middle. Per the germline V gene, CDR1 is SGHTA and CDR2 is FQGNSA. CDR3 loop: CASSLVTGELFF. Here the CDR3 DNA reads TGTGCCAGCAGCTTAGTGACCGGGGAGCTGTTTTTT.